The 17 T cell receptor beta chains below all came from one sample that was sequenced in a study of CD8+ T cells in alopecia areata. Sample treatment: oral pan-JAK inhibitor, 5-10 mg twice daily. Sequencing templates came from extracted RNA that was reverse transcribed into cDNA. Sequenced by immunoSEQ multiplex PCR; TCRdb stores in-frame clones only, minus some. Of about 160,000 clones in the sample, around 71% were seen once. This specimen consisted of CD4+ T cells sorted from blood, obtained at week 4, from a patient treated with tofacitinib. These receptors all stem from a human donor with alopecia areata.

The chain links TRBV7-2 to TRBJ1-1; possible D gene TRBD1, 5 bases. V was pared by 0 bases and J by 7 bases, with 12 bases between. This CDR3 contains 14 residues. CDR1 is SGHTA and CDR2 is FQGNSA in the germline V gene. The CDR3 coding sequence is TGTGCCAGCAGCTTAGCGCGGGGGGATCGTGAAGCTTTCTTT. Amino acids: CASSLARGDREAFF.

Details on this clone: At one of its ends the junction is not consistent with the germline gene, which may arise from a read error. The rearrangement uses TRBV29-1 and TRBJ2-7, with no clear D. CDR1 and CDR2 (germline): SQVTM, ANQGSEA. There are 11 residues in the CDR3. The DNA for the CDR3 is TGCAGCGTTGAAGACCGTAATACGGCACACTTC. Translated, it gives CSVEDRNTAHF.

V gene TRBV2 combines with J gene TRBJ2-1; D is tentatively TRBD1 or TRBD2 (6 bases each). The CDR3 sequence is 14 residues long. V was cut by 4 bases and J by 8 bases, with 15 bases left in between. Germline CDR1 reads SNHLY; CDR2 reads FYNNEI. CDR3 coding DNA: TGTGCCAGCAGTGCCGGGGGCCGGGGCTATGAGCAGTTCTTC. Amino acids: CASSAGGRGYEQFF.

This chain connects TRBV6-5 to TRBJ1-2; maybe TRBD1 (5 bases). This CDR3 comprises 13 residues. The germline V gene has CDR1 MNHEY and CDR2 SVGAGI. Trimming pared 6 bases from V and 2 bases from J, leaving 10 bases between. In nucleotides, the CDR3 is TGTGCCAGCAGGCGACAGAGGAACTATGGCTACACCTTC. Protein: CASRRQRNYGYTF.

V gene TRBV5-1 combines with J gene TRBJ2-7, with D possibly being TRBD1 (6 bases). V lost 4 bases, J lost 3 bases, and 11 bases lay in between. Germline V gene sequence: CDR1 SGHRS, CDR2 YFSETQ. The CDR3 contains 13 residues. As DNA, the CDR3 is TGCGCCAGCAGCCCCGGACAGAACTACGAGCAGTACTTC. Amino acid sequence: CASSPGQNYEQYF.

The chain joins TRBV29-1 to TRBJ2-3; perhaps TRBD2 as D (6 bases). Germline-derived CDR1 and CDR2 are SQVTM and ANQGSEA. CDR3 length equals 15 residues. V lost 7 bases to trimming and J lost 5 bases, with 22 bases between them. The CDR3 loop is CSGLGRGKFGDTQYF. The CDR3 DNA reads TGCAGCGGGTTGGGGCGGGGTAAATTTGGAGATACGCAGTATTTT.

The chain has TRBV4-1 and TRBJ1-5, with D uncertain. The CDR3 runs to 16 residues. Trimming left V 2 bases short and J 0 bases short, with 11 bases between. The germline V gene encodes CDR1 MGHRA and CDR2 YSYEKL. CDR3 protein: CASSQFSGVSNQPQHF. The CDR3 nucleotides are TGCGCCAGCAGCCAATTTTCTGGGGTTAGCAATCAGCCCCAGCATTTT.

This clone was seen only a few times. This chain uses TRBV11-2 with TRBJ2-5, with a tentative D call TRBD2 (5 bases). Trimming stripped 4 bases from V and 3 bases from J, with 12 bases between. This CDR3 has 14 residues. Germline V CDR1 and CDR2: SGHAT, FQNNGV. The CDR3 bases are TGTGCCAGCAGCTCAGACTATTTTGAAGAGACCCAGTACTTC. Translated, it gives CASSSDYFEETQYF.

This chain links TRBV29-1 with TRBJ1-1; D is unresolved. V lost 3 bases, J lost 10 bases, and 6 bases lay in between. Germline CDR1 is SQVTM and CDR2 is ANQGSEA. This CDR3 has 9 residues. CDR3 DNA: TGCAGCGTTGATCCAGGAGCTTTCTTT. Encoded protein: CSVDPGAFF.

Points on this clone: Distinct nucleotide sequences in the sample also encode this CDR3. V usage is TRBV30 and J usage is TRBJ2-2; D not certain. The CDR3 has 13 amino acids. With 0 bases removed from V and 6 bases from J, the gap between germline ends came to 8 bases. The V gene's germline CDR1 is GTSNPN and CDR2 SVGIG (reference sequence). Here the CDR3 reads CAWSVRRSGELFF. The CDR3 DNA follows: TGTGCCTGGAGTGTACGTAGATCCGGGGAGCTGTTTTTT.

The chain employs TRBV7-2 and TRBJ2-7; D perhaps matches TRBD2 (6 bases). CDR3 length equals 15 residues. Germline lookup yields CDR1 SGHTA and CDR2 FQGNSA. V dropped 3 bases and J dropped 1 base, with 13 bases sitting between them. In nucleotides, the CDR3 is TGTGCCAGCAGCTTTTTGCCGGGGGTGTCCTACGAGCAGTACTTC. The encoded protein is CASSFLPGVSYEQYF.

The chain employs TRBV2 and TRBJ1-1, with D uncertain. From germline, CDR1 is SNHLY and CDR2 FYNNEI. The CDR3 extends over 12 amino acids. V dropped 3 bases and J dropped 5 bases, with 7 bases sitting between them. The CDR3 is CASSEMSTEAFF. The CDR3 DNA reads TGTGCCAGCAGTGAGATGTCGACTGAAGCTTTCTTT. The whole variable domain, filled in from reference TRBV2 and TRBJ1-1, reads EPEVTQTPSHQVTQMGQEVILRCVPISNHLYFYWYRQILGQKVEFLVSFYNNEISEKSEIFDDQFSVERPDGSNFTLKIRSTKLEDSAMYFCASSEMSTEAFFGQGTRLTVV.

This clone was recorded a few times. This chain links TRBV19 with TRBJ1-2; the D is unclear. Trimming pared 8 bases from V and 0 bases from J, leaving 4 bases between. The CDR3 loop spans 11 amino acids. Per germline, CDR1 LNHDA and CDR2 SQIVND (reference sequence). The CDR3 region is CASVSNYGYTF. For the CDR3, the DNA is TGTGCCAGTGTTTCTAACTATGGCTACACCTTC.

In this sample, this clone turned up a few times. This chain uses TRBV5-6 with TRBJ2-5, with D uncertain. CDR1 SGHDT and CDR2 YYEEEE come from the germline V gene. The CDR3 has 14 residues. With 0 bases removed from V and 0 bases from J, the gap between germline ends came to 6 bases. The CDR3 region has the DNA TGTGCCAGCAGCTTGGGGCAGTACCAAGAGACCCAGTACTTC. This sequence encodes CASSLGQYQETQYF.

The chain couples TRBV29-1 to TRBJ1-1; TRBD1 might be the D (5 bases). Germline loops: CDR1 SQVTM, CDR2 ANQGSEA. Between the trimmed V and J ends, which lost 3 bases and 3 bases, there was a span of 14 bases. CDR3 length: 14 amino acids. CDR3 region: CSVDHSGLYTEAFF. Written as DNA, the CDR3 is TGCAGCGTTGATCACTCGGGGCTTTACACTGAAGCTTTCTTT.

This chain connects TRBV10-3 to TRBJ2-6; TRBD1 matches at 7 bases. CDR1 ENHRY and CDR2 SYGVKD come from the germline V gene. V lost 4 bases and J lost 0; bases outside the gene matches: 6. This CDR3 spans 17 amino acids. The CDR3 sequence: CAISGGSGGSGANVLTF. The CDR3 DNA sequence: TGTGCCATCAGTGGAGGGTCAGGGGGCTCTGGGGCCAACGTCCTGACTTTC.

The chain carries TRBV4-1 and TRBJ1-1; TRBD1 is a possible D gene (6 bases). CDR1 and CDR2 from the germline V gene are MGHRA and YSYEKL. The CDR3 has 15 amino acids. Trimming removed 6 bases from V and 4 bases from J, with 18 bases in between. CDR3 sequence (DNA): TGCGCCAGCAGACACCAGCAAGGGGACACCACTGAAGCTTTCTTT. Its translation is CASRHQQGDTTEAFF.